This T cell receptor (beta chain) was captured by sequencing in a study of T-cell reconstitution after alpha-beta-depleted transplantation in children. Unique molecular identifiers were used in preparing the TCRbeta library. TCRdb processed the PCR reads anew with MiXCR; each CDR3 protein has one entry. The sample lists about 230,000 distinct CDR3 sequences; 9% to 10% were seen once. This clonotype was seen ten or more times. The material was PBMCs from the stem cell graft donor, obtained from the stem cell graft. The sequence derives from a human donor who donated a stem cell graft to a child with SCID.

The CDR3 spells CASSELQWGLTEAFF. CDR3 coding DNA: TGTGCCAGCAGTGAATTACAGTGGGGACTCACTGAAGCTTTCTTT. The rearrangement joins TRBV2 to TRBJ1-1, with a possible D match to TRBD1 (5 bases). The length of the CDR3 is 15 residues. Trimming removed 2 bases from V and 4 bases from J, with 14 bases in between. CDR1 and CDR2 from the germline V gene are SNHLY and FYNNEI.